These 18 T cell receptor beta chains share one sample of origin, sequenced in a study of T-cell reconstitution after alpha-beta-depleted transplantation in children. During its preparation, the TCRbeta library received unique molecular identifiers. A single record per CDR3 protein comes from TCRdb applying MiXCR to the PCR reads. This sample yields approximately 230,000 distinct CDR3 sequences, of which 25% are seen a single time; approximately 2.5% belongs to the top ten. The specimen was PBMCs, collected before TCRalphabeta/CD19-depleted stem cell transplant. These receptors originate from a girl aged 2-10 years with Fanconi anemia, due to receive a stem cell transplant.

CDR3 sequence: CSAGGAGGGSEQFF. As DNA, the CDR3 is TGCAGTGCTGGGGGAGCGGGAGGGGGGAGCGAGCAGTTCTTC. The chain employs TRBV20-1 and TRBJ2-1; 10 bases are a match to TRBD2. Germline trimming cut 5 bases from V and 10 bases from J; bases unmatched to any gene: 11. The CDR3 is 14 residues long. Germline V gives CDR1 DFQATT, CDR2 SNEGSKA (reference sequence).

This chain links TRBV28 with TRBJ2-1; weak D call: TRBD1 (5 bases). The CDR3 covers 12 residues. V was pared by 8 bases and J by 10 bases, with 15 bases between. Germline assignment: CDR1 MDHEN and CDR2 SYDVKM. The CDR3 DNA sequence: TGTGCCAGCGGTGGGGCTATCCAGGAGCAGTTCTTC. Encoded protein: CASGGAIQEQFF.

The chain combines TRBV10-3 with TRBJ2-7, with TRBD2 matching over 7 bases. The V gene end was trimmed by 6 bases and the J gene end by 3 bases; junction bases not matched to a gene: 8. The CDR3 has 14 residues. Germline CDR1 reads ENHRY; CDR2 reads SYGVKD. The DNA for the CDR3 is TGTGCCATCAGCCGCGGGGAGGGGAACTACGAGCAGTACTTC. Its protein product is CAISRGEGNYEQYF.

The chain couples TRBV29-1 to TRBJ2-3, with a weak D call TRBD1 (6 bases). CDR3 length: 16 amino acids. Trimming left V 7 bases short and J 1 base short, with 21 bases between. Germline values: CDR1 SQVTM, CDR2 ANQGSEA. This CDR3 reads CSASTPGVGGTDTQYF. As DNA, the CDR3 is TGCAGCGCCTCGACCCCAGGGGTAGGCGGCACAGATACGCAGTATTTT.

This chain joins TRBV20-1 and TRBJ2-5; 9 bases align to TRBD2. There are 14 residues in the CDR3. The V segment lost 6 bases and the J segment 4 bases; nucleotides outside the gene matches: 9. Germline V gene lookup returns CDR1 DFQATT and CDR2 SNEGSKA (reference sequence). In DNA, the CDR3 is TGCAGTGCCGGAACCCCTAGCGGGACAGAGACCCAGTACTTC. Its translation: CSAGTPSGTETQYF.

In this sample, this clonotype turned up many times. This sequence joins TRBV12-3 or TRBV12-4 and TRBJ1-5; D uncertain. The length of the CDR3 is 14 residues. Trimming cost V 1 base and J 3 bases, with 7 bases left between them. CDR3 amino acids: CASSLGQSNQPQHF. CDR3 nucleotide sequence: TGTGCCAGCAGTTTAGGCCAGTCCAATCAGCCCCAGCATTTT.

In its sample, this clonotype was seen many times. The chain recombines TRBV4-2 with TRBJ2-1; 11 nucleotides align to TRBD2. After removal of 4 bases from V and 8 bases from J, the junction contained 10 bases not matched to a gene. The CDR3 length is 16 residues. Germline V CDR1 and CDR2: LGHNA, YNFKEQ. DNA of the CDR3: TGTGCCAGCAGCCGCACTAGCGGGAGTGTGGTACATGAGCAGTTCTTC. This sequence encodes CASSRTSGSVVHEQFF.

CDR3 DNA: TGCAGTGCCCCCCTCTGGCTAGCGGATTACAATGAGCAGTTCTTC. Its protein product is CSAPLWLADYNEQFF. This rearrangement joins TRBV20-1 to TRBJ2-1, with 7 nucleotides matching TRBD2. CDR3 size: 15 residues. Germline V gene lookup returns CDR1 DFQATT and CDR2 SNEGSKA (reference sequence). V trimming: 6 bases; J trimming: 4 bases; junction bases outside the gene matches: 12.

This clonotype was seen repeatedly, ten times or more. The CDR3 here is CASRRGQGAYEQYF. The CDR3 DNA reads TGTGCCAGCAGACGGGGACAGGGCGCCTACGAGCAGTACTTC. This chain connects TRBV12-3 or TRBV12-4 to TRBJ2-7, with 9 bases fitting TRBD1. With 6 bases clipped from V and 2 bases from J, the junction kept 5 bases outside the gene matches. This CDR3 is built from 14 residues.

This clonotype occurred a few times. The V and J genes are TRBV29-1 and TRBJ2-5, with D possibly TRBD2 on 6 matching bases. V was trimmed by 7 bases and J by 2 bases, leaving 11 bases between them. The CDR3 sequence is 12 residues long. Germline loops: CDR1 SQVTM, CDR2 ANQGSEA. The CDR3 nucleotides are TGCAGCGGGGGGACTGCTCAAGAGACCCAGTACTTC. Translated, it gives CSGGTAQETQYF.

This clonotype showed up just a few times. The chain recombines TRBV20-1 with TRBJ2-1; 8 positions match TRBD1. The CDR3 is 13 amino acids. Per germline, CDR1 DFQATT and CDR2 SNEGSKA (reference sequence). The V gene end was trimmed by 2 bases and the J gene end by 7 bases; junction bases not matched to a gene: 4. This CDR3 is CSARRDRWNEQFF. CDR3 nucleotide sequence: TGCAGTGCTAGAAGGGACAGGTGGAATGAGCAGTTCTTC.

In its sample, this clonotype was seen many times. V and J are TRBV20-1 and TRBJ2-2; D might be TRBD1 or TRBD2, each matching 6 bases. Germline-derived CDR1 and CDR2 are DFQATT and SNEGSKA (reference sequence). The CDR3 consists of 15 residues. V lost 3 bases and J 1 base, leaving 12 bases between the germline ends. CDR3 in amino acids: CSASGGGWNTGELFF. The CDR3 DNA is TGCAGTGCTAGCGGGGGCGGGTGGAACACCGGGGAGCTGTTTTTT.

This chain uses TRBV29-1 with TRBJ1-1; 9 nucleotides align to TRBD1. Germline V CDR1 and CDR2: SQVTM, ANQGSEA. The CDR3 runs 14 residues. The V segment lost 3 bases and the J segment 1 base; nucleotides outside the gene matches: 3. CDR3 residues: CSVDTGGPNTEAFF. CDR3 bases: TGCAGCGTTGATACAGGGGGCCCGAACACTGAAGCTTTCTTT. Drawing the rest from reference TRBV29-1 and TRBJ1-1, the complete variable domain is SAVISQKPSRDICQRGTSLTIQCQVDSQVTMMFWYRQQPGQSLTLIATANQGSEATYESGFVIDKFPISRPNLTFSTLTVSNMSPEDSSIYLCSVDTGGPNTEAFFGQGTRLTVV.

In its sample, this clonotype was seen a few times. The chain couples TRBV12-3 or TRBV12-4 to TRBJ1-5; tentatively, D is TRBD1 (5 bases). V was trimmed by 11 bases and J by 5 bases, leaving 19 bases between them. This CDR3 region has 14 residues. CDR3 in amino acids: CACRVGGEDQPQHF. CDR3 DNA sequence: TGTGCCTGTAGGGTGGGGGGGGAGGATCAGCCCCAGCATTTT.

This clonotype came up many times. The J gene is TRBJ2-1, the V gene TRBV20-1; TRBD2 matches at 9 bases. This CDR3 is built from 15 residues. V trimming: 6 bases; J trimming: 3 bases; junction bases outside the gene matches: 9. Per germline, CDR1 DFQATT and CDR2 SNEGSKA (reference sequence). The CDR3 DNA reads TGCAGTGCCCCCCCAAGCGGGGGGATCTACAATGAGCAGTTCTTC. Translation gives CSAPPSGGIYNEQFF.

V gene TRBV7-8 combines with J gene TRBJ2-7; tentative D call: TRBD2 (5 bases). The V and J ends lost 5 bases and 3 bases respectively, with 11 bases between them. The germline gives CDR1 SGHVS, CDR2 FQNEAQ. The CDR3 length is 13 residues. This CDR3 reads CASSLDGLYEQYF. Here the CDR3 DNA reads TGTGCCAGCAGCCTAGACGGACTCTACGAGCAGTACTTC.

This clonotype was recorded at least ten times. The V gene is TRBV27, the J gene TRBJ2-2; 7 bases agree with TRBD2. Germline V gives CDR1 MNHEY, CDR2 SMNVEV (reference sequence). With V trimmed by 6 bases and J by 6 bases, 10 bases remained unmatched. The length of the CDR3 is 15 residues. The CDR3 region has the DNA TGTGCCAGCAGCCCGGCGGGAGTAGGGTCCGGGGAGCTGTTTTTT. It encodes CASSPAGVGSGELFF.

This chain connects TRBV3-1 to TRBJ2-5; 11 nucleotides agree with TRBD2. After removal of 0 bases from V and 4 bases from J, the junction contained 4 bases not matched to a gene. The CDR3 extends over 16 amino acids. Germline assignment: CDR1 LGHDT and CDR2 YNNKEL (reference sequence). The CDR3 nucleotides are TGTGCCAGCAGCCAAGATCCTCTAGCGGGAGGAGAGACCCAGTACTTC. Encoded protein: CASSQDPLAGGETQYF.